This TCR beta chain stems from a study of cytomegalovirus exposure and HLA in healthy donors. Turning to the study itself: The same platform used for the roughly 610 first-cohort repertoires was also used for the 100 to 150 validation repertoires, as a later analysis reported. Findings and caveats of the study: For cytomegalovirus status, the classifier reportedly gave diagnoses with high specificity and sensitivity. The dataset shows that most TCR sequences were rare, while some public TCRs occurred in many donors. Cytomegalovirus-associated status was assigned to more than 150 TCR beta chains.

Germline CDR1 and CDR2: LNHNV and YYDKDF (reference sequence). This CDR3 has 16 residues. V was cut by 0 bases and J by 7 bases, with 19 bases left in between. Sequencing used immunoSEQ multiplex PCR; TCRdb keeps in-frame clones, though not all of them. The table lists some 64,000 clones, approximately 96% of them singletons, with around 1.6% in the top ten. With respect to this clone: What it binds is not known.

Source material: PBMCs. The V and J genes are TRBV15 and TRBJ2-7, with a possible D match to TRBD2 (7 bases). This TCR was recovered from a woman in her late teens or twenties in good health and CMV-seropositive. CDR3 region: CATSRDRGASPGEQYF. The CDR3 region has the DNA TGTGCCACCAGCAGAGATCGGGGGGCGAGTCCTGGAGAGCAGTACTTC.